The source of this T cell receptor beta chain is a study of CD8 T cells in ankylosing spondylitis (dated by TCRdb to the late 2010s). Background on the whole study: To find TCR variants linked to disease, the study profiled T cell receptor beta repertoires in ankylosing spondylitis patients and healthy donors. Peripheral blood samples were taken, and synovial fluid was additionally collected from ankylosing spondylitis patients. The full study cohort was made up of about two dozen ankylosing spondylitis patients and 108 healthy donors. The paper's findings and limits, for the study overall: Blood from ankylosing spondylitis patients appeared to be characterized by a TCR beta motif composed of several highly homologous amino acid variants. A CD8+ phenotype was shown by the disease-linked clones, which were found at relatively low frequencies in peripheral blood. Significant enrichment of the disease-linked clones was reported in matched synovial fluid samples from ankylosing spondylitis patients. Some TCR beta motif variants had previously been reported in synovial fluid and blood of reactive arthritis patients, which suggested common disease-initiation mechanisms.

The V end loses 3 bases and the J end loses 0 bases, and a stretch of 10 bases separates them. Reading the germline V gene gives CDR1 SGDLS and CDR2 YYNGEE. The CDR3 runs 15 amino acids, cysteine and phenylalanine included. CDR3 DNA only is kept here, 45 bases in frame from base 1. The sequencer listed for this sample is Illumina HiSeq 2500. Quantitative 5'-RACE with molecular barcodes was the method used to prepare the TCR beta libraries. For the original study's pipeline: A new computational method based on a probabilistic model of VDJ rearrangement was used to identify disease-linked TCR variants. In-frame beta chains were kept once TCRdb had trimmed the public reads at Q25 with fastp and called clones with MiXCR. Rows with one shared CDR3 protein collapse into an entry with the most common genes and DNA. The authors' filters were not applied to this entry. The sample table records 300,000 to 350,000 distinct CDR3 sequences; 9.5% to 13% of these occur just once. The top ten clones comprise about a tenth of the sample.

This clonotype was picked up a small number of times. Its antigen remains unidentified. Base qualities are not provided; no much larger clone lies one nucleotide away. The chain links TRBV9 with TRBJ2-4; the D gene may be TRBD1 or TRBD2, since each aligns over 5 bases. This sequence originates from a female donor with ankylosing spondylitis or in good health (not recorded which). What was sequenced was blood, either unsorted or a sorted T cell fraction (not recorded which). The DNA sequence is TGTGCCAGCAGCGCCGGGACGCTAGCCAAAAACATTCAGTACTTC. Its protein reads: CASSAGTLAKNIQYF.